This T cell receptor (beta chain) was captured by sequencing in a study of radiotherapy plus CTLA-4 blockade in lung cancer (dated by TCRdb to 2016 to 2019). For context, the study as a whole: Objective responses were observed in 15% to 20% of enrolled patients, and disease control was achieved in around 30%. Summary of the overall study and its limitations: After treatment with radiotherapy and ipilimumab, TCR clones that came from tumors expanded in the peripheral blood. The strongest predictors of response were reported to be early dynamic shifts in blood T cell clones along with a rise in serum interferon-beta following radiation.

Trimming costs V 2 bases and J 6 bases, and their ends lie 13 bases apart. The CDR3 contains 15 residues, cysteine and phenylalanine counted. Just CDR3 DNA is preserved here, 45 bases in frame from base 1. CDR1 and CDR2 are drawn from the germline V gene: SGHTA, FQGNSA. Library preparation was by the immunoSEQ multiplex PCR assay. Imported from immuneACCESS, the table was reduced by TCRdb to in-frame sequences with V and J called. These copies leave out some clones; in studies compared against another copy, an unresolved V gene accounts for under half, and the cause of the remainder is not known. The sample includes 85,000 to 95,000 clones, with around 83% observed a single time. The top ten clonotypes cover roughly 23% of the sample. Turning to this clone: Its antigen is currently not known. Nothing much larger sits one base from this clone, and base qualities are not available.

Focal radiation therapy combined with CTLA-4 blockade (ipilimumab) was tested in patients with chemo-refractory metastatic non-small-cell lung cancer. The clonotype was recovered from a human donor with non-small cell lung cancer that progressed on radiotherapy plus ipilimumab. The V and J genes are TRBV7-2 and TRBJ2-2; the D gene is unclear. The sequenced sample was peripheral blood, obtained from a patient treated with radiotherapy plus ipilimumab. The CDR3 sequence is CASSLFGRISGELFF. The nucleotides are TGTGCCAGCAGCTTATTCGGCAGGATCTCCGGGGAGCTGTTTTTT.